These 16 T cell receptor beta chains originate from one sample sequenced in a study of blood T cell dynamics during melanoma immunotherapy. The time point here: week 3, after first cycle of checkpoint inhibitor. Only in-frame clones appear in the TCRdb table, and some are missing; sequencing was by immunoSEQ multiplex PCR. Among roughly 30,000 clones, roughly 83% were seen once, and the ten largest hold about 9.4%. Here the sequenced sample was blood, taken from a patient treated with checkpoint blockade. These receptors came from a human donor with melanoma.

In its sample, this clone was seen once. CDR3: CAISGGGRSYNEQFF. CDR3 sequence (DNA): TGTGCCATCAGTGGCGGGGGCCGCTCCTACAATGAGCAGTTCTTC. The chain couples TRBV10-3 to TRBJ2-1; a possible D gene is TRBD2 (7 bases). The CDR3 spans 15 residues. CDR1 and CDR2 (germline): ENHRY, SYGVKD. V was pared by 4 bases and J by 0 bases, with 10 bases between.

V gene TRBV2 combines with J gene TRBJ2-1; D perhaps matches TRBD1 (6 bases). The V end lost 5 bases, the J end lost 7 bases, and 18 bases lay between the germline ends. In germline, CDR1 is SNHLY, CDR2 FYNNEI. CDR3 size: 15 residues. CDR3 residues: CASSPRAGQFNEQFF. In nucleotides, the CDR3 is TGTGCCAGCAGTCCTAGGGCCGGACAGTTTAATGAGCAGTTCTTC.

CDR3 region: CASSPPRGGSGELFF. As DNA, the CDR3 is TGTGCCAGCAGCCCTCCAAGGGGCGGGTCCGGGGAGCTGTTTTTT. The rearrangement links TRBV7-2 to TRBJ2-2; D possibly uses TRBD1 or TRBD2 (5 bases each). Germline assignment: CDR1 SGHTA and CDR2 FQGNSA. Trimming removed 5 bases at V and 6 bases at J, with 16 bases between. CDR3 length: 15 residues.

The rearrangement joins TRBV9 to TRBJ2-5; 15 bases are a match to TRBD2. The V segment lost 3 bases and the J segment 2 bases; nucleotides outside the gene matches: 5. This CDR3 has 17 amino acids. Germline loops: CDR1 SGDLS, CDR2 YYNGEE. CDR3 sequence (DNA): TGTGCCAGCAGCGCCACCGGACTAGCGGGGGGGCAAGAGACCCAGTACTTC. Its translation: CASSATGLAGGQETQYF.

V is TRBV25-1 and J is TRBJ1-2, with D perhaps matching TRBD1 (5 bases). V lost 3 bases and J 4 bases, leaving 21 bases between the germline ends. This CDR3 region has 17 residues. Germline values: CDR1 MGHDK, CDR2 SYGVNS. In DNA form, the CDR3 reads TGTGCCAGCAGTGAGAGGACAAAAGTCCTCGGGGGCTATGGCTACACCTTC. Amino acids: CASSERTKVLGGYGYTF.

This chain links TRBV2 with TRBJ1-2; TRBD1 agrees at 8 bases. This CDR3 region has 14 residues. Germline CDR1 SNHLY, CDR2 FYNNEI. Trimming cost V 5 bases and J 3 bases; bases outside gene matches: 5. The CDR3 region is CASSQQGVDYGYTF. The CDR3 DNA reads TGTGCCAGCAGTCAACAGGGGGTGGACTATGGCTACACCTTC.

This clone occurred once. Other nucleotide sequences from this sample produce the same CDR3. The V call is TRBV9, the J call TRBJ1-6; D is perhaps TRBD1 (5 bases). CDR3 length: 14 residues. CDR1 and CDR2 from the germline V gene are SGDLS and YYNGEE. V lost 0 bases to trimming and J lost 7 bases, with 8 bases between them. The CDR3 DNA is TGTGCCAGCAGCGTAGCCAGGGCCAATTCACCCCTCCACTTT. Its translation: CASSVARANSPLHF. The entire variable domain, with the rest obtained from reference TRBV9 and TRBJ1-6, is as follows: DSGVTQTPKHLITATGQRVTLRCSPRSGDLSVYWYQQSLDQGLQFLIQYYNGEERAKGNILERFSAQQFPDLHSELNLSSLELGDSALYFCASSVARANSPLHFGNGTRLTVT.

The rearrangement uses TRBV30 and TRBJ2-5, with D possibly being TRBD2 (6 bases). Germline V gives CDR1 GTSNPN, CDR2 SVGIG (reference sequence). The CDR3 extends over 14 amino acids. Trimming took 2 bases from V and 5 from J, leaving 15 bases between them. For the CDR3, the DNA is TGTGCCTGGAGTCCCGGACTATCCGGGGAGACCCAGTACTTC. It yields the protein CAWSPGLSGETQYF.

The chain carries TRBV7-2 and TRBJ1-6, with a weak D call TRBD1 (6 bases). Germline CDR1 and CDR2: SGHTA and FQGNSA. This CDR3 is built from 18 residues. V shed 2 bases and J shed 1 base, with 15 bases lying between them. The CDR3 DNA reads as TGTGCCAGCAGCTTACCCAAGGGGGAAAGTTCCTATAATTCACCCCTCCACTTT. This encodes CASSLPKGESSYNSPLHF.

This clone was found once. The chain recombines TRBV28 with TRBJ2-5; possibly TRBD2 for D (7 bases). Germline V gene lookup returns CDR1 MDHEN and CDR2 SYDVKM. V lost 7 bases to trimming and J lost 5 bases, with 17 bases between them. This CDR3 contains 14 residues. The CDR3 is CASKGGVGRETQYF. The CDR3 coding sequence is TGTGCCAGCAAGGGGGGCGTCGGGAGGGAGACCCAGTACTTC.

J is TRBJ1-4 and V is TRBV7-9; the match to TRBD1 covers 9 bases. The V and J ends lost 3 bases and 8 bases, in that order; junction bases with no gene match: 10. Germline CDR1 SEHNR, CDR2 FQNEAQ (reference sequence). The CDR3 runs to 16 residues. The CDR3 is CASSLRGTGIGEKLFF. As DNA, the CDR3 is TGTGCCAGCAGCTTGCGAGGGACAGGGATAGGGGAAAAACTGTTTTTT.

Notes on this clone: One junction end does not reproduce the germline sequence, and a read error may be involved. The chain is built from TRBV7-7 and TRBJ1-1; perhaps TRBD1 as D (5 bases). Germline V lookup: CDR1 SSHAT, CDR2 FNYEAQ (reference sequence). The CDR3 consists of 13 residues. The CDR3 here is CASSLGEYTEAFF. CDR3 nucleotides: TGTGCTAGCAGCTTAGGGGAATACACTGAAGCTTTCTTT.

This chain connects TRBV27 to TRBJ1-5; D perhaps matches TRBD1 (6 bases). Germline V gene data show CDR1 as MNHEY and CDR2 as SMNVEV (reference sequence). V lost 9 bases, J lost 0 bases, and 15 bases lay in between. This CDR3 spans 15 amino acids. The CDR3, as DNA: TGTGCCAGTGGAAGCAGGGGCGGTAGCAATCAGCCCCAGCATTTT. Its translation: CASGSRGGSNQPQHF.

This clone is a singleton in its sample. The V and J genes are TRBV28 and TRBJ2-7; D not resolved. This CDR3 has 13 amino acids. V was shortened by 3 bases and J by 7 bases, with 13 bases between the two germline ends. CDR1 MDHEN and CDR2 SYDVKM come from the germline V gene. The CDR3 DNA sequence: TGTGCCAGCAGTTTTGGGCTGTCAAAGGAGCAGTACTTC. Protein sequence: CASSFGLSKEQYF.

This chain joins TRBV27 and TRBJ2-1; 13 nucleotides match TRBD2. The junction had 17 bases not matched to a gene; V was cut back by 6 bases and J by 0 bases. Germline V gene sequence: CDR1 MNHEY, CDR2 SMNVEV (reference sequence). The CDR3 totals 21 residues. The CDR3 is CASSLTGPGLAGRSSYNEQFF. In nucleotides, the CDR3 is TGTGCCAGCAGCTTAACCGGACCGGGACTAGCGGGAAGGAGCTCCTACAATGAGCAGTTCTTC.

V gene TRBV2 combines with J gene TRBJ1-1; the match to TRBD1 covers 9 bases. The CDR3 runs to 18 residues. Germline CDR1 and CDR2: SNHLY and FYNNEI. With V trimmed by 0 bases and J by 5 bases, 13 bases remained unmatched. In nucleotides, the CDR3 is TGTGCCAGCAGTGAAGCGCCTGGACAGGGGATAGGACAGACTGAAGCTTTCTTT. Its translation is CASSEAPGQGIGQTEAFF.